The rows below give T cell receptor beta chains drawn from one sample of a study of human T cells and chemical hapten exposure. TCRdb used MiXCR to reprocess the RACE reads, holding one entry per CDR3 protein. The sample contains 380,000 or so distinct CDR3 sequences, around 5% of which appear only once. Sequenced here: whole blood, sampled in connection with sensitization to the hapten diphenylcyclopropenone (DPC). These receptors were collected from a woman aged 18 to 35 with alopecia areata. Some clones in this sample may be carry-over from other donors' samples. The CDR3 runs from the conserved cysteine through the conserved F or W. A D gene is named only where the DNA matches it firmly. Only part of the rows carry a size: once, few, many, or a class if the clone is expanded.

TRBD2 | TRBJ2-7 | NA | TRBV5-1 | TGCGCCAGCAGCTATTTAGCGGGGGGCTCCTACGAGCAGTACTTC | CASSYLAGGSYEQYF
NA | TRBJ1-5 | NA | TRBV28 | TGTGCCAGCAGACCCATTGGGGGGGATCAGCCCCAGCATTTT | CASRPIGGDQPQHF
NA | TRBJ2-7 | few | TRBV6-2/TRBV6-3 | TGTGCCAGCAAAAGAAGTGGATCATACGAGCAGTACTTC | CASKRSGSYEQYF
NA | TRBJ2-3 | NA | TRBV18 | TGTGCCAGCTCACCAGGGTCAACGGATGGTACGCAGTATTTT | CASSPGSTDGTQYF
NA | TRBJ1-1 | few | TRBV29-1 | TGCAGCGTAGGGACACGGGGGATGAACACTGAAGCTTTCTTT | CSVGTRGMNTEAFF
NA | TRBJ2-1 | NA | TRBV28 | TGTGCCAGCAGTGCGGGGGCCTCAACCTACAATGAGCAGTTCTTC | CASSAGASTYNEQFF
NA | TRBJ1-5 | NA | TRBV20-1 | TGCAGTGCTAGAAACCAGGGGCAGCCCCAGCATTTT | CSARNQGQPQHF
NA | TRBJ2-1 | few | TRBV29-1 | TGCAGCGCTGGGAGGAGCCACTCCCTATACAATGAGCAGTTCTTC | CSAGRSHSLYNEQFF
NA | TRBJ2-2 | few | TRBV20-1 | TGCAGTGCTAGAGAAGTGAGGACCGGGGAGCTGTTTTTT | CSAREVRTGELFF
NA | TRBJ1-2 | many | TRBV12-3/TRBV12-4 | TGTGCCAGCAGTTTCCGTTCAGGGGTTGGCTACACCTTC | CASSFRSGVGYTF
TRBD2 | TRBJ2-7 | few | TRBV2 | TGTGCCAGAACGGGGTTGCGGGGGAGCTACGAGCAGTACTTC | CARTGLRGSYEQYF
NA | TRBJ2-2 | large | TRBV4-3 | TGCGCCAGCAGCCAAGATGGGGCAGGCAACGGGGAGCTGTTTTTT | CASSQDGAGNGELFF
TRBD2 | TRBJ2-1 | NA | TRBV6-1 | TGTGCCAGCAGTGAGTACGGGACTAGCGTTGTAAATGAGCAGTTCTTC | CASSEYGTSVVNEQFF
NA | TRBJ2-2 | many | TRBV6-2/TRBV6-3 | TGTGCCAGCAGTTTAAGCTCGAACACCGGGGAGCTGTTTTTT | CASSLSSNTGELFF
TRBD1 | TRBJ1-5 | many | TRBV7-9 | TGTGCCAGCAGCCGGACAGGGGCGAGTCAGCCCCAGCATTTT | CASSRTGASQPQHF
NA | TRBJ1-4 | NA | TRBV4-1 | TGCGCCAGCAGCCTTTACACGGCCGGTGAAAAACTGTTTTTT | CASSLYTAGEKLFF
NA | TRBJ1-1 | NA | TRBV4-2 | TGTGCCAGCAGCCAAGAGTTGGATATCGCAGCCAACACTGAAGCTTTCTTT | CASSQELDIAANTEAFF
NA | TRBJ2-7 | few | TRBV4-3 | TGCGCCAGCAGCCAGAGCCGGGACACCCGGGACTACGAGCAGTACTTC | CASSQSRDTRDYEQYF
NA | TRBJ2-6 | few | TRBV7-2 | TGTGCCAGCAGCTTATCGGTTTGGGCAGCGTCTTACTCTGGGGCCAACGTCCTGACTTTC | CASSLSVWAASYSGANVLTF
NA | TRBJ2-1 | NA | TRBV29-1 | TGCAGCGTTGTGGGGGGCCCCTACAATGAGCAGTTCTTC | CSVVGGPYNEQFF
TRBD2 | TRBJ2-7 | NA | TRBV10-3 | TGTGCCATCAGTGATCCGCGGGGGGGCTTCTACGAGCAGTACTTC | CAISDPRGGFYEQYF
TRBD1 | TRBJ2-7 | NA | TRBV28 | TGTGCCAGCAGAACCCGGGACAGTTCCTACGAGCAGTACTTC | CASRTRDSSYEQYF
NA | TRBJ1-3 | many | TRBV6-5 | TGTGCCAGCCGGGACGTTAGCTCTGGAAACACCATATATTTT | CASRDVSSGNTIYF
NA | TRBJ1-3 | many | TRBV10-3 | TGTGCCATCACGTTGGGGGCGTCTGGAAACACCATATATTTT | CAITLGASGNTIYF
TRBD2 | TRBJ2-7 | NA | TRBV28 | TGTGCCAGCGGGGGGGAGGGGTACGAGCAGTACTTC | CASGGEGYEQYF
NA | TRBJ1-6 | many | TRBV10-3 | TGTGCCACAACTGATAGGACCGGCGGATCACCCCTCCACTTT | CATTDRTGGSPLHF
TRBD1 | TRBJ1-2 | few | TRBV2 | TGTGCCAGCAGTGAAGCCCTGGGACAGCCTAACTATGGCTACACCTTC | CASSEALGQPNYGYTF
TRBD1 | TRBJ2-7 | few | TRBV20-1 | TGCAGTGCTAGAAAACAGGGGTGGGACGAGCAGTACTTC | CSARKQGWDEQYF
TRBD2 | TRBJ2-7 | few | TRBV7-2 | TGTGCCAGCAGCCCTGGACTAGCGGGGGTCTACGAGCAGTACTTC | CASSPGLAGVYEQYF
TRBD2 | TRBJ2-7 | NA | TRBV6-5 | TGTGCCAGCAGTTACTCGACCGGGGGGGTGTACGAGCAGTACTTC | CASSYSTGGVYEQYF
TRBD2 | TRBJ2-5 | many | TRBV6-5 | TGTGCCAGCAGTTTAACTAGCGGGAGCCAAGAGACCCAGTACTTC | CASSLTSGSQETQYF
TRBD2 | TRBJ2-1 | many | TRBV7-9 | TGTGCCAGCAGATTCACTAGCGGGGGCCCTAATGAGCAGTTCTTC | CASRFTSGGPNEQFF
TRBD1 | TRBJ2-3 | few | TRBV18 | TGTGCCAGCTCACCAGGAGGAGCCGCAGGGGGCGCAGATACGCAGTATTTT | CASSPGGAAGGADTQYF
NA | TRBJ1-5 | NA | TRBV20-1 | TGCAGTGCTAACCGGGACACGGATCAGCCCCAGCATTTT | CSANRDTDQPQHF
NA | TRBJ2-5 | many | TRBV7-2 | TGTGCCAGCAGCCCGATCTCCCAAGAGACCCAGTACTTC | CASSPISQETQYF
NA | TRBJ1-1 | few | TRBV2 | TGTGCCACCGAGGGACACGAGAACACTGAAGCTTTCTTT | CATEGHENTEAFF
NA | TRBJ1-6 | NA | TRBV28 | TGTGCCAGCAGTCCCTTGACAGCCTATAATTCACCCCTCCACTTT | CASSPLTAYNSPLHF
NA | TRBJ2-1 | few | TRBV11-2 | TGTGCCAGCAGCTTAGGAATGAGAAACAATGAGCAGTTCTTC | CASSLGMRNNEQFF
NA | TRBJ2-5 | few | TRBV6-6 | TGTGCCAGCAGTTACTCTCCAGCTAGGGGAGAAGAGACCCAGTACTTC | CASSYSPARGEETQYF
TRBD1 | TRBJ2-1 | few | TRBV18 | TGTGCCAGCCCCGGGACAGGGGGGAATGAGCAGTTCTTC | CASPGTGGNEQFF
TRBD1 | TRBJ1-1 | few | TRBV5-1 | TGCGCCAGCAGCCCTGGGACAGGGGGAGCTTTCTTT | CASSPGTGGAFF
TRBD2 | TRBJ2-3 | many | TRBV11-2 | TGTGCCAGCAGCTCAAGACTAGCGGATATTTGGTATACGCAGTATTTT | CASSSRLADIWYTQYF
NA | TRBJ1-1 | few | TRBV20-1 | TGCAGTGCTAGGGGTCGGGCTTTCTTT | CSARGRAFF
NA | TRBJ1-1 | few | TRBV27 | TGTGCCAGCAGTCTGACGTACTCCGACACTGAAGCTTTCTTT | CASSLTYSDTEAFF
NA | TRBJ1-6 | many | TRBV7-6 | TGTGCCAGCAGCCCGGACAGCGGTAATTCACCCCTCCACTTT | CASSPDSGNSPLHF
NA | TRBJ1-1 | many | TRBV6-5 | TGTGCCAGCAGTTACAGGACTGAAGCTTTCTTT | CASSYRTEAFF
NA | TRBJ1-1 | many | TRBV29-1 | TGCAGCGTCGGAGAGGGGGGAAACGCTTTCTTT | CSVGEGGNAFF
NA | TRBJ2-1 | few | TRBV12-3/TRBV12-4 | TGTGCCAGCAGTTTAGCGCGAGGTGCGGGGACATACAATGAGCAGTTCTTC | CASSLARGAGTYNEQFF
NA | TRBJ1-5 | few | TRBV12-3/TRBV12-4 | TGTGCCAGCAGTTTAGGCACAGCCTTAGATAGCAATCAGCCCCAGCATTTT | CASSLGTALDSNQPQHF
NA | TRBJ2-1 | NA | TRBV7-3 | TGTGCCAGCAGCTTATTACAGGATGAGCAGTTCTTC | CASSLLQDEQFF
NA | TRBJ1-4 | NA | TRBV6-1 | TGTGCCAGCAGGAAGCCGGGGGCATCTAATGAAAAACTGTTTTTT | CASRKPGASNEKLFF
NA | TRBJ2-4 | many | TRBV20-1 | TGCAGTGCTATTTCGACTAGACTAGCCAAAAACATTCAGTACTTC | CSAISTRLAKNIQYF
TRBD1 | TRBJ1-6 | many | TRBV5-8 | TGTGCCAGCACCCCCCGTTGGGACAGCTCCTATAATTCACCCCTCCACTTT | CASTPRWDSSYNSPLHF
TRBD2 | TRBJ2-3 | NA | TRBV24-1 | TGTGCCACCAGGACTAGCAGCGCAGATACGCAGTATTTT | CATRTSSADTQYF
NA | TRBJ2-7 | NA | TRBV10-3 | TGTGCCATCGCCGCCGGGGAACAGAACTACGAGCAGTACTTC | CAIAAGEQNYEQYF